This T cell receptor beta chain was identified in a study of radiotherapy plus CTLA-4 blockade in lung cancer. Study overall: Among all patients, approximately 17% showed objective responses, while about 31% had disease control. Study-level findings and limits: Reports identified early blood T cell clone dynamics, with interferon-beta, as the best response predictor.

V dropped 5 bases and J dropped 8 bases, with 18 bases sitting between them. The CDR3 covers 15 residues. CDR1 is SGHTA, CDR2 FQGNSA, per germline. This clone appeared a few times. Its antigen remains unknown. TCRdb's table, derived via immunoSEQ multiplex PCR, lists solely in-frame clones and lacks some. The sample yields about 45,000 clones, about three quarters seen once. Sequenced here: peripheral blood, sampled from a patient treated with radiotherapy plus ipilimumab. J is TRBJ1-4 and V is TRBV7-2; D is unresolved. This sequence was found in a human donor with non-small cell lung cancer who had a complete response to radiotherapy plus ipilimumab. Here the CDR3 DNA reads TGTGCCAGCAGCCCAGATGGACTACAAGGGGAAAAACTGTTTTTT. It translates to CASSPDGLQGEKLFF.